A single sample is the source of the 21 T cell receptor beta chains below, sequenced in a study of blood T cell repertoires in COVID-19. Here immunoSEQ multiplex PCR was the method, and the copy in TCRdb shows in-frame clones only, minus some. The sample carries about 90,000 clones, roughly 80% recorded once. Source material: peripheral blood. The receptors here all came from a woman aged 70-85 years with acute or convalescent COVID-19.

The CDR3 DNA reads TGTGCCAGCAGCTTAGCGGGGGGCCCGCCAGATACGCAGTATTTT. This sequence encodes CASSLAGGPPDTQYF. This chain connects TRBV11-2 to TRBJ2-3; perhaps TRBD2 as D (7 bases). The CDR3 contains 15 residues. The germline CDR1 and CDR2 sequences are SGHAT and FQNNGV. Trimming left V 1 base short and J 4 bases short, with 12 bases between.

This chain joins TRBV2 and TRBJ2-7; 7 nucleotides match TRBD1. Germline assignment: CDR1 SNHLY and CDR2 FYNNEI. This CDR3 region has 14 residues. Trimming cost V 3 bases and J 6 bases; bases outside gene matches: 8. CDR3 DNA: TGTGCCAGCAGTGATAGGGGGCCTAAGGGCGAGCAGTACTTC. Protein product: CASSDRGPKGEQYF.

This clone came up once. The chain links TRBV27 to TRBJ1-6, with a weak D call TRBD1 (6 bases). CDR3 size: 15 residues. The V gene lost 5 bases and the J gene lost 3 bases, with 11 bases spanning the gap. In germline, CDR1 is MNHEY, CDR2 SMNVEV (reference sequence). In nucleotides, the CDR3 is TGTGCCAGCAGTCAACAGGGTTTCTATAATTCACCCCTCCACTTT. This gives the protein CASSQQGFYNSPLHF.

The rearrangement joins TRBV30 to TRBJ1-4; 9 nucleotides align to TRBD1. The CDR3 extends over 14 amino acids. V shed 0 bases, J shed 8 bases, and the junction held 4 bases outside the gene matches. Germline CDR1 reads GTSNPN; CDR2 reads SVGIG (reference sequence). The chain's CDR3 is CAWSVGGQGEKLFF. The CDR3 DNA is TGTGCCTGGAGTGTAGGGGGACAGGGAGAAAAACTGTTTTTT.

The chain employs TRBV5-1 and TRBJ2-1; D is possibly TRBD2 (5 bases). This CDR3 region has 14 residues. V was cut by 0 bases and J by 8 bases, with 12 bases left in between. Germline loops: CDR1 SGHRS, CDR2 YFSETQ. The CDR3 loop reads CASSLGLALDEQFF. The CDR3 DNA follows: TGCGCCAGCAGCTTGGGGCTAGCTCTCGATGAGCAGTTCTTC.

This clone occurred once. This chain connects TRBV2 to TRBJ1-1; tentatively, D is TRBD1 (5 bases). The CDR3 runs to 12 residues. Trimming removed 6 bases at V and 4 bases at J, with 9 bases between. Looked up from germline, CDR1 is SNHLY and CDR2 is FYNNEI. The CDR3 region has the DNA TGTGCCAGCAGCTCCGGGGGCACTGAAGCTTTCTTT. Encoded protein: CASSSGGTEAFF.

This chain joins TRBV7-3 and TRBJ1-1; D perhaps matches TRBD1 (6 bases). CDR3 length equals 13 residues. V was clipped by 4 bases and J by 1 base, with 7 bases between them. From germline, CDR1 is SGHTA and CDR2 FQGTGA. CDR3 nucleotide sequence: TGTGCCAGCAGCTCACAGGGGAACACTGAAGCTTTCTTT. Residues: CASSSQGNTEAFF.

The chain links TRBV7-2 to TRBJ1-5, with D perhaps TRBD1 (6 bases). Germline-derived CDR1 and CDR2 are SGHTA and FQGNSA. The CDR3 loop spans 14 amino acids. V was cut by 1 base and J by 4 bases, with 8 bases left in between. The CDR3 region is CASSLGTANQPQHF. In DNA form, the CDR3 reads TGTGCCAGCAGCTTAGGGACAGCTAATCAGCCCCAGCATTTT.

The rearrangement uses TRBV4-1 and TRBJ2-3, with 9 nucleotides matching TRBD1. Germline V lookup: CDR1 MGHRA, CDR2 YSYEKL. The CDR3 consists of 22 residues. V lost 0 bases, J lost 4 bases, and 23 bases stayed unmatched. The CDR3 protein is CASSQEGPGQGGVWRWADTQYF. The CDR3 coding sequence is TGCGCCAGCAGCCAAGAAGGTCCGGGACAGGGTGGAGTGTGGAGATGGGCAGATACGCAGTATTTT.

In this sample, this clone turned up once. V usage is TRBV10-1 and J usage is TRBJ1-2; the match to TRBD1 covers 9 bases. With 0 bases clipped from V and 4 bases from J, the junction kept 0 bases outside the gene matches. CDR3 length equals 14 residues. From germline, CDR1 is WNHNN and CDR2 SYGVQD (reference sequence). The CDR3 DNA reads TGCGCCAGCAGTGAGTCGGACAGGGGCTATGGCTACACCTTC. It codes for CASSESDRGYGYTF.

This clone has only one observation. The gene calls are TRBV28 and TRBJ1-2; 8 bases line up with TRBD1. The V segment lost 4 bases and the J segment 4 bases; nucleotides outside the gene matches: 2. CDR1 and CDR2 (germline): MDHEN, SYDVKM. CDR3 length: 13 amino acids. Here the CDR3 reads CASSSTGGYGYTF. In nucleotides, the CDR3 is TGTGCCAGCAGTTCAACAGGGGGCTATGGCTACACCTTC.

The rearrangement joins TRBV18 to TRBJ2-1; D possibly corresponds to TRBD2 (5 bases). Trimming cost V 1 base and J 3 bases, with 10 bases left between them. The length of the CDR3 is 15 residues. Germline V gene data show CDR1 as KGHSH and CDR2 as LQKENI. CDR3 bases: TGTGCCAGCTCACCACAAAGCGGCCGCTACAATGAGCAGTTCTTC. It yields the protein CASSPQSGRYNEQFF.

The chain couples TRBV7-9 to TRBJ2-1, with 8 bases matching TRBD2. The CDR3 is made up of 16 amino acids. Trimming removed 6 bases from V and 8 bases from J; junction bases left unmatched: 15. Germline loops: CDR1 SEHNR, CDR2 FQNEAQ (reference sequence). This chain's CDR3 is CASSPLSGGILYEQFF. CDR3 in DNA: TGTGCCAGCAGTCCTCTCTCGGGAGGGATCTTGTATGAGCAGTTCTTC.

This chain links TRBV6-5 with TRBJ2-5; TRBD1 might be the D (6 bases). Trimming cost V 4 bases and J 4 bases, with 13 bases left between them. The CDR3 is made up of 14 amino acids. CDR1 MNHEY and CDR2 SVGAGI come from the germline V gene. The CDR3 DNA is TGTGCCAGCAGTTGGACCGGGACAACAGAGACCCAGTACTTC. It encodes CASSWTGTTETQYF.

The chain has TRBV6-6 and TRBJ1-4; weak D call: TRBD1 (6 bases). CDR1 MNHNY and CDR2 SVGAGI come from the germline V gene (reference sequence). The CDR3 runs 14 residues. With 4 bases removed from V and 7 bases from J, the gap between germline ends came to 13 bases. The CDR3, as DNA: TGTGCCAGCAGTTCCTTTTTGGACAGTGAAAAACTGTTTTTT. Protein product: CASSSFLDSEKLFF.

This rearrangement joins TRBV30 to TRBJ2-1; D perhaps matches TRBD2 (6 bases). CDR1 and CDR2 (germline): GTSNPN, SVGIG (reference sequence). The CDR3 has 14 residues. Trimming stripped 0 bases from V and 5 bases from J, with 11 bases between. CDR3 sequence: CAWSVGLSNNEQFF. The DNA for the CDR3 is TGTGCCTGGAGTGTGGGACTTTCAAACAATGAGCAGTTCTTC.

The V and J genes are TRBV12-3 or TRBV12-4 and TRBJ2-1, with 8 bases identical to TRBD1. The ends lost 4 bases at V and 10 bases at J; junction bases unmatched: 6. The CDR3 has 13 amino acids. The CDR3 loop is CASSSTGVGEQFF. In DNA, the CDR3 is TGTGCCAGCAGTTCGACAGGGGTGGGGGAGCAGTTCTTC.

V and J are TRBV27 and TRBJ2-7; 9 bases agree with TRBD1. CDR1 MNHEY and CDR2 SMNVEV come from the germline V gene (reference sequence). V dropped 9 bases and J dropped 6; count of bases not matched to a gene: 15. The CDR3 is 15 amino acids. The CDR3 sequence is CASRVSGTGLLEQYF. CDR3 DNA: TGTGCCAGTCGAGTTAGTGGGACAGGGCTACTCGAGCAGTACTTC.

V and J are TRBV12-3 or TRBV12-4 and TRBJ1-1; D unresolved. The CDR3 is 12 amino acids. Trimming pared 3 bases from V and 1 base from J, leaving 3 bases between. The CDR3 region is CASSFKNTEAFF. CDR3 bases: TGTGCCAGCAGTTTCAAGAACACTGAAGCTTTCTTT.

CDR3 coding DNA: TGTGCCAGCAGCCCACCGGATTACCAGGGATTGGTTGAAGCTTTCTTT. Protein sequence: CASSPPDYQGLVEAFF. The J gene is TRBJ1-1, the V gene TRBV27, with D maybe TRBD1 (5 bases). V gave up 6 bases and J gave up 7 bases, with 24 bases separating them. The CDR3 spans 16 residues. Germline CDR1 is MNHEY and CDR2 is SMNVEV (reference sequence).

This chain links TRBV28 with TRBJ2-1, with D perhaps TRBD2 (6 bases). The CDR3 spans 16 residues. Trimming left V 0 bases short and J 1 base short, with 10 bases between. From germline, CDR1 is MDHEN and CDR2 SYDVKM. The CDR3 region has the DNA TGTGCCAGCAGTTTATGGACCGGGAGTTCCTACAATGAGCAGTTCTTC. Protein sequence: CASSLWTGSSYNEQFF.